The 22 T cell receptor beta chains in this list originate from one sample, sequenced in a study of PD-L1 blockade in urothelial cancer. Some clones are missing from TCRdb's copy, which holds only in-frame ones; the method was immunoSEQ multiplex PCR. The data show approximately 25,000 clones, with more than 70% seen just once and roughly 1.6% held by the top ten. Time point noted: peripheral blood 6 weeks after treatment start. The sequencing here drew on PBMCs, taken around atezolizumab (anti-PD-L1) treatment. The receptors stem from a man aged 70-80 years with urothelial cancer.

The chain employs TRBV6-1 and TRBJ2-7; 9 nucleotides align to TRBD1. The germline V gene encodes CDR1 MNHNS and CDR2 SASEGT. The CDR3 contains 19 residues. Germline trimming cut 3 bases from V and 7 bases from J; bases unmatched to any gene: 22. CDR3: CASSDPEGVPGTGTREQYF. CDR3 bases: TGTGCCAGCAGTGACCCCGAAGGAGTACCCGGGACAGGGACAAGGGAGCAGTACTTC.

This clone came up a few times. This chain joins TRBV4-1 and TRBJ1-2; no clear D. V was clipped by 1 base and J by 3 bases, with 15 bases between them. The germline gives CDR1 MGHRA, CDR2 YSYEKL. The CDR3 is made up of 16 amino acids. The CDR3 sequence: CASSQVAGFGYYGYTF. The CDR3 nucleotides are TGCGCCAGCAGCCAAGTGGCCGGGTTTGGGTACTATGGCTACACCTTC.

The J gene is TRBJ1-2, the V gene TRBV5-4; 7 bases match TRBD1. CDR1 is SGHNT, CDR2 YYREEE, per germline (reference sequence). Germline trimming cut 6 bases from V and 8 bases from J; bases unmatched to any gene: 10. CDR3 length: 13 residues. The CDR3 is CASKLQGLGGYTF. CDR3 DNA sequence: TGTGCCAGCAAGTTACAGGGGCTAGGCGGCTACACCTTC.

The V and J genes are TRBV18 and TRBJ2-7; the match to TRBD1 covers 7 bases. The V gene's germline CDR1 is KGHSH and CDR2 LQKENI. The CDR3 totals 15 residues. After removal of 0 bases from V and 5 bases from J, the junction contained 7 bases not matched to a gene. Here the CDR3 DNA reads TGTGCCAGCTCACCACCGGGTAAGGGGGCCAACGAGCAGTACTTC. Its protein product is CASSPPGKGANEQYF.

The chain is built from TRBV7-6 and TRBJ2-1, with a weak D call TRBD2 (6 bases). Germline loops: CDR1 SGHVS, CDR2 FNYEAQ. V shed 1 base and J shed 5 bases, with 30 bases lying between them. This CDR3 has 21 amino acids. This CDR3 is CASSLVYLSGMERGGDNEQFF. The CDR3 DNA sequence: TGTGCCAGCAGCTTAGTTTATTTGTCGGGTATGGAACGGGGAGGCGACAATGAGCAGTTCTTC.

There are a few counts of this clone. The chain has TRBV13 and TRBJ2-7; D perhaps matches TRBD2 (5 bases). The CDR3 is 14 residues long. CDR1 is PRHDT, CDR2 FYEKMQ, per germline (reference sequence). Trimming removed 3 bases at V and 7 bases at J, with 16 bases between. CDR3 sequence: CASSLYSAVGEQYF. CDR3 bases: TGTGCCAGCAGCTTGTATTCAGCGGTCGGGGAGCAGTACTTC.

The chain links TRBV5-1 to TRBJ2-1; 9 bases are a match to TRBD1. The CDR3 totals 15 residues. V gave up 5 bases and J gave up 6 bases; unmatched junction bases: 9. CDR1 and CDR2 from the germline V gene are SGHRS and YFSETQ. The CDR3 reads CASSSGQGRRNEQFF. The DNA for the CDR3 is TGCGCCAGCAGTTCCGGACAGGGGCGACGCAATGAGCAGTTCTTC.

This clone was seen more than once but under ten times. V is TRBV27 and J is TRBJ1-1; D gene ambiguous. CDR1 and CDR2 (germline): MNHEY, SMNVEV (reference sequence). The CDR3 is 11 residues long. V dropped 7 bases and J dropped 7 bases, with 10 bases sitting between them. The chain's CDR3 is CASKGGGEAFF. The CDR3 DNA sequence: TGTGCCAGCAAAGGAGGTGGTGAAGCTTTCTTT.

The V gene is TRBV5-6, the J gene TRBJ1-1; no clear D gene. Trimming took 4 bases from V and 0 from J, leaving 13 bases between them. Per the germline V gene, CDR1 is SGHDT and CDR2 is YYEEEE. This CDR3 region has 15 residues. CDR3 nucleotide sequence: TGTGCCAGCAGCAGAGGGAATACCATGAACACTGAAGCTTTCTTT. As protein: CASSRGNTMNTEAFF.

The CDR3 coding sequence is TGTGCCAGCACCCCAGGTGCAGGGCTCACTGAAGCTTTCTTT. This codes for CASTPGAGLTEAFF. The chain uses TRBV7-6 and TRBJ1-1, with D possibly matching TRBD1 (5 bases). The V gene lost 7 bases and the J gene lost 4 bases, with 16 bases spanning the gap. Germline CDR1 SGHVS, CDR2 FNYEAQ. This CDR3 is built from 14 residues.

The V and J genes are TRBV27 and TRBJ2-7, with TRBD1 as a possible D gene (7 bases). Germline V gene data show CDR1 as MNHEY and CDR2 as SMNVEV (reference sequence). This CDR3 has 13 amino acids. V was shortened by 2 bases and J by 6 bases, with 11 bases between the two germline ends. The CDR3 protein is CASSLTQGGEQYF. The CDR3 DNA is TGTGCCAGCAGTTTAACCCAGGGGGGCGAGCAGTACTTC.

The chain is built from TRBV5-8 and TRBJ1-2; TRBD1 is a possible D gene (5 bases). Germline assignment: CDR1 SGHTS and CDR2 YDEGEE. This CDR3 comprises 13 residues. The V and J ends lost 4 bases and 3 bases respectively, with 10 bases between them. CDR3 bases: TGTGCCAGCAGCCGGGGGGGGGACTATGGCTACACCTTC. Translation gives CASSRGGDYGYTF.

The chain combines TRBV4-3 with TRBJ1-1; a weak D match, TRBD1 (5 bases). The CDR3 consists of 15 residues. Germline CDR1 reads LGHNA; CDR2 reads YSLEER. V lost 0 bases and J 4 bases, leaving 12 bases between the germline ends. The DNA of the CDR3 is TGCGCCAGCAGCCAAGAGGGAGGGCAGGGCACTGAAGCTTTCTTT. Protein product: CASSQEGGQGTEAFF.

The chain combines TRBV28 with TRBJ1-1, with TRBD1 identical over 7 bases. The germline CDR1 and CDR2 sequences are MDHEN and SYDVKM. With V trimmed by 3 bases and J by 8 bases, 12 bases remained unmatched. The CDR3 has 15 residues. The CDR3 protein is CASSFLADRDPEAFF. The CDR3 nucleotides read TGTGCCAGCAGTTTTTTAGCTGACAGGGACCCAGAAGCTTTCTTT.

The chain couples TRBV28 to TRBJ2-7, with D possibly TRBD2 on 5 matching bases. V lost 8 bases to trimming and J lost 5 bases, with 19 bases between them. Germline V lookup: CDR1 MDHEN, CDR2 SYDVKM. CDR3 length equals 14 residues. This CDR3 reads CASHPEGPRNEQYF. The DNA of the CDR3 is TGTGCCAGCCACCCCGAGGGCCCAAGGAACGAGCAGTACTTC.

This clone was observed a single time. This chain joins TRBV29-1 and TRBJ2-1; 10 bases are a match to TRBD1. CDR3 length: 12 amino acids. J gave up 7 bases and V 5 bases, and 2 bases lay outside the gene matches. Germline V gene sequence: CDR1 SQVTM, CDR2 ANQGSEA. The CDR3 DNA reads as TGCAGCGTTAGGACAGGGGGAAATGAGCAGTTCTTC. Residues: CSVRTGGNEQFF.

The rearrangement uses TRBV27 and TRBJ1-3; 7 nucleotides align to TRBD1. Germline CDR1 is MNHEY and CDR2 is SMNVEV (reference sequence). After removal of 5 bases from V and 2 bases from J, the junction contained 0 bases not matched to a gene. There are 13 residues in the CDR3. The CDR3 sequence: CASSTGAGNTIYF. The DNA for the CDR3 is TGTGCCAGCAGTACAGGGGCTGGAAACACCATATATTTT.

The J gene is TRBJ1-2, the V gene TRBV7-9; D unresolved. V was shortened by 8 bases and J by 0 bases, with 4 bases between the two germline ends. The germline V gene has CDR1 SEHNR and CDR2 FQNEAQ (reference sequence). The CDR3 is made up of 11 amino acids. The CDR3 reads CASGTNYGYTF. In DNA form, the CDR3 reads TGTGCCAGCGGCACTAACTATGGCTACACCTTC.

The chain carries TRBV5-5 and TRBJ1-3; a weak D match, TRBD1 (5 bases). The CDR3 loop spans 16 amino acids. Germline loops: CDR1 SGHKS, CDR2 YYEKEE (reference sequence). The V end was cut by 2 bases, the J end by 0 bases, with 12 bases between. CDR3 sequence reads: CASSLRRGDSGNTIYF. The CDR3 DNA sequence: TGTGCCAGCAGCTTAAGACGGGGGGACTCTGGAAACACCATATATTTT.

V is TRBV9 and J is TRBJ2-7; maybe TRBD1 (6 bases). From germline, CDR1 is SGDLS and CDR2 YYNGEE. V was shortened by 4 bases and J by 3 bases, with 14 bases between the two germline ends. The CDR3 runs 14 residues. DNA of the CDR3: TGTGCCAGCAGCCCCAGGACAGCTAGCTACGAGCAGTACTTC. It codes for CASSPRTASYEQYF. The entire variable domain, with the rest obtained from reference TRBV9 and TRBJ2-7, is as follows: DSGVTQTPKHLITATGQRVTLRCSPRSGDLSVYWYQQSLDQGLQFLIQYYNGEERAKGNILERFSAQQFPDLHSELNLSSLELGDSALYFCASSPRTASYEQYFGPGTRLTVT.

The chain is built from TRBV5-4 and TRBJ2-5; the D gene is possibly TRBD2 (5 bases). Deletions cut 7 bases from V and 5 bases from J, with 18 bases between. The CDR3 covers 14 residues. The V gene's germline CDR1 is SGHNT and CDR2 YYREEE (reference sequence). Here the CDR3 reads CASGPDLEGETQYF. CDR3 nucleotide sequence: TGTGCCAGCGGTCCCGACCTCGAGGGCGAGACCCAGTACTTC.

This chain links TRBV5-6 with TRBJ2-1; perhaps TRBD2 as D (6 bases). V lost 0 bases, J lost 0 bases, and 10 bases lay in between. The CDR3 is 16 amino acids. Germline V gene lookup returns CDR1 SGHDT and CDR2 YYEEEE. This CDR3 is CASSLVTGSSYNEQFF. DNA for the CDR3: TGTGCCAGCAGCTTGGTGACCGGGAGCTCCTACAATGAGCAGTTCTTC.